What follows are 11 T cell receptor beta chains derived from one specimen sequenced in a study of beta chain features in type 1 diabetes. Study findings and constraints: TCRB CDR3 length was moderately but significantly reduced in all four CD4+ subsets of Type 1 diabetes patients.

Since all of the isolated RNA was reverse transcribed, expressed TCRB transcripts were what got sequenced. Clones were sequenced by immunoSEQ multiplex PCR, and TCRdb holds only the in-frame ones, with some missing. The repertoire holds approximately 250,000 clones, with approximately 25% as singletons. Antigen specificity for these receptors is unknown. Sequencing input: naive CD4+ T cells from blood. These receptors originate from a woman aged 30 to 39 with type 1 diabetes.

The chain is built from TRBV28 and TRBJ1-2; no firm D call. The CDR3 contains 12 residues. The V end was cut by 4 bases, the J end by 8 bases, with 11 bases between. Germline CDR1 MDHEN, CDR2 SYDVKM. CDR3 nucleotides: TGTGCCAGCAGTTCAGATTACCTCGGCTACACCTTC. It is translated as CASSSDYLGYTF.

There are a few counts of this clone. The rearrangement links TRBV4-1 to TRBJ2-1, with D possibly TRBD1 on 5 matching bases. This CDR3 region has 16 residues. Germline V gene lookup returns CDR1 MGHRA and CDR2 YSYEKL. Trimming removed 0 bases at V and 5 bases at J, with 14 bases between. The CDR3 here is CASSQEGLTPDNEQFF. The CDR3 DNA reads TGCGCCAGCAGCCAAGAGGGGCTAACTCCAGACAATGAGCAGTTCTTC.

This clone was detected only a few times. The chain is built from TRBV2 and TRBJ2-7, with 7 bases that match TRBD2. V lost 8 bases, J lost 0 bases, and 7 bases stayed unmatched. Germline-derived CDR1 and CDR2 are SNHLY and FYNNEI. The CDR3 is 14 residues long. The CDR3 DNA is TGTGCCAGCGGTCCGGGACTATCCTCCTACGAGCAGTACTTC. Translated, it gives CASGPGLSSYEQYF.

This chain uses TRBV9 with TRBJ2-1; 7 positions match TRBD2. The ends lost 5 bases at V and 5 bases at J; junction bases unmatched: 13. The length of the CDR3 is 16 residues. Germline values: CDR1 SGDLS, CDR2 YYNGEE. CDR3 protein: CASSQVWLAEHNEQFF. The CDR3 DNA is TGTGCCAGCAGTCAGGTCTGGCTAGCGGAGCACAATGAGCAGTTCTTC.

The V call is TRBV2, the J call TRBJ2-2; D is ambiguous. The CDR3 covers 14 residues. The ends were cut back, 7 bases at V and 0 bases at J, with 9 bases in the middle. The V gene's germline CDR1 is SNHLY and CDR2 FYNNEI. Written as DNA, the CDR3 is TGTGCCAGCACAGACAAGACGAACACCGGGGAGCTGTTTTTT. Translation: CASTDKTNTGELFF.

The V and J genes are TRBV30 and TRBJ2-1; 13 nucleotides align to TRBD2. Per germline, CDR1 GTSNPN and CDR2 SVGIG (reference sequence). With V trimmed by 0 bases and J by 9 bases, 5 bases remained unmatched. The CDR3 runs 15 residues. CDR3 bases: TGTGCCTGGAGTGTACGACTAGCGGGAGGTGGTGAGCAGTTCTTC. Protein: CAWSVRLAGGGEQFF.

The chain links TRBV28 to TRBJ1-5; 9 bases are shared with TRBD1. The CDR3 consists of 15 residues. The germline CDR1 and CDR2 sequences are MDHEN and SYDVKM. Trimming at V came to 5 bases and at J to 5 bases, leaving 7 bases not matched to a gene. CDR3 loop: CASSAPGQGYQPQHF. The CDR3, as DNA: TGTGCCAGCAGTGCGCCGGGACAGGGTTATCAGCCCCAGCATTTT.

This sequence joins TRBV29-1 and TRBJ2-1; 7 nucleotides align to TRBD2. Trimming took 4 bases from V and 6 from J; bases not matched to a gene: 3. The length of the CDR3 is 12 residues. The germline CDR1 and CDR2 sequences are SQVTM and ANQGSEA. CDR3 nucleotide sequence: TGCAGCGTTGGGACTAGATCCAATGAGCAGTTCTTC. Translating it yields CSVGTRSNEQFF.

This clone was detected only a few times. As DNA, the CDR3 is TGTGCCTGGAGTAATCTGGCAGGCGAGCAGTTCTTC. The encoded protein is CAWSNLAGEQFF. The chain couples TRBV30 to TRBJ2-1; the D is unclear. CDR1 and CDR2 from the germline V gene are GTSNPN and SVGIG (reference sequence). The CDR3 contains 12 residues. Trimming shortened V by 2 bases and J by 10 bases, and 12 bases separated the two germline ends.

The chain recombines TRBV7-9 with TRBJ2-7; TRBD1 aligns across 7 bases. The CDR3 contains 13 residues. Germline CDR1 SEHNR, CDR2 FQNEAQ (reference sequence). The V and J ends lost 4 bases and 3 bases, in that order; junction bases with no gene match: 3. The CDR3 DNA sequence: TGTGCCAGCAGCTCGACAGGGATCTACGAGCAGTACTTC. Translated, it gives CASSSTGIYEQYF.

This clone was seen a few times. The chain uses TRBV27 and TRBJ2-1; D call uncertain. The germline CDR1 and CDR2 sequences are MNHEY and SMNVEV (reference sequence). The length of the CDR3 is 12 residues. V lost 3 bases and J 5 bases, leaving 5 bases between the germline ends. This chain's CDR3 is CASSFLDNEQFF. CDR3 sequence (DNA): TGTGCCAGCAGTTTTTTAGACAATGAGCAGTTCTTC.